The next 24 T cell receptor beta chains were all read from a single sample in a study of Ad26.COV2.S vaccination and SARS-CoV-2 variants. The treatment denotes: 15 to 20 received Ad26.COV2.S at low or high dose, single or two shots; a few received placebo; per-sample allocation not given. Sampling was performed 63 days after the first vaccine or placebo injection. Clones were sequenced by immunoSEQ multiplex PCR, and TCRdb holds only the in-frame ones, with some missing. The sample lists roughly 400,000 clones; 75% to 90% were seen once. This material consisted of peripheral blood, taken in a trial of Ad26.COV2.S vaccine versus placebo. These receptors came from a person between 18 and 65 years old who received the Ad26.COV2.S COVID-19 vaccine or a placebo.

This sequence joins TRBV7-9 and TRBJ2-1, with D perhaps TRBD2 (6 bases). Looked up from germline, CDR1 is SEHNR and CDR2 is FQNEAQ (reference sequence). V was shortened by 1 base and J by 6 bases, with 13 bases between the two germline ends. The CDR3 totals 15 residues. DNA of the CDR3: TGTGCCAGCAGCTTAGGGTCGGGAGCCTCCAATGAGCAGTTCTTC. Its translation: CASSLGSGASNEQFF.

The chain joins TRBV12-3 or TRBV12-4 to TRBJ2-7; no clear D. This CDR3 contains 11 residues. V lost 8 bases and J lost 1, with 6 bases in between. The CDR3 is CASGVSYEQYF. The DNA for the CDR3 is TGTGCCAGCGGTGTTTCCTACGAGCAGTACTTC.

This clone was observed once. V usage is TRBV7-9 and J usage is TRBJ2-7; TRBD1 might be the D (5 bases). Germline V lookup: CDR1 SEHNR, CDR2 FQNEAQ (reference sequence). V was pared by 5 bases and J by 3 bases, with 14 bases between. The CDR3 covers 14 residues. This CDR3 reads CASSHDSSDYEQYF. CDR3 nucleotide sequence: TGTGCCAGCAGCCATGACAGTTCCGACTACGAGCAGTACTTC.

The chain carries TRBV5-6 and TRBJ1-1; no definite D call. The CDR3 consists of 13 residues. Germline V gene lookup returns CDR1 SGHDT and CDR2 YYEEEE. Trimming removed 2 bases at V and 0 bases at J, with 5 bases between. The CDR3, as DNA: TGTGCCAGCAGCTTCGAGCTGAACACTGAAGCTTTCTTT. Amino acids: CASSFELNTEAFF.

This clone was observed once. V and J are TRBV28 and TRBJ2-1, with TRBD2 matching over 12 bases. From germline, CDR1 is MDHEN and CDR2 SYDVKM. The trim removed 2 bases at V and 10 bases at J, leaving 3 bases unmatched. This CDR3 region has 14 residues. The CDR3 sequence is CASSLLAGGREQFF. As DNA, the CDR3 is TGTGCCAGCAGTTTACTAGCGGGAGGGCGGGAGCAGTTCTTC.

The V call is TRBV2, the J call TRBJ2-1; D gene unclear. The CDR3 has 12 amino acids. Looked up from germline, CDR1 is SNHLY and CDR2 is FYNNEI. Trimming took 6 bases from V and 7 from J, leaving 10 bases between them. CDR3 bases: TGTGCCAGCAGGGGAAGGGATAATGAGCAGTTCTTC. Residues: CASRGRDNEQFF.

This rearrangement joins TRBV30 to TRBJ1-1, with D unclear. CDR3 length: 12 amino acids. Per the germline V gene, CDR1 is GTSNPN and CDR2 is SVGIG (reference sequence). V was clipped by 0 bases and J by 4 bases, with 6 bases between them. CDR3 region: CAWSVPSTEAFF. In DNA form, the CDR3 reads TGTGCCTGGAGTGTACCCAGCACTGAAGCTTTCTTT.

The rearrangement links TRBV2 to TRBJ2-5, with D perhaps matching TRBD2 (6 bases). The CDR3 runs 14 residues. The germline V gene has CDR1 SNHLY and CDR2 FYNNEI. Trimming shortened V by 9 bases and J by 5 bases, and 19 bases separated the two germline ends. The CDR3 sequence: CASQTLRSGETQYF. The DNA of the CDR3 is TGTGCCAGTCAAACACTCCGGAGCGGGGAGACCCAGTACTTC.

V gene TRBV3-1 (or the pseudogene TRBV3-2) combines with J gene TRBJ2-1, with TRBD2 matching 7 bases. The junction had 13 bases not matched to a gene; V was cut back by 6 bases and J by 8 bases. In germline, CDR1 is LGHDT, CDR2 YNNKEL (reference sequence). This CDR3 comprises 15 residues. The CDR3 loop reads CASRKGRGSLDEQFF. CDR3 in DNA: TGTGCCAGCAGAAAGGGGAGGGGAAGCTTGGATGAGCAGTTCTTC.

This chain joins TRBV19 and TRBJ2-2; no firm D call. The germline V gene has CDR1 LNHDA and CDR2 SQIVND (reference sequence). Trimming pared 2 bases from V and 4 bases from J, leaving 5 bases between. The CDR3 is 13 amino acids. In DNA form, the CDR3 reads TGTGCCAGTAGTATATTAGGCACCGGGGAGCTGTTTTTT. Protein: CASSILGTGELFF.

The rearrangement joins TRBV7-2 to TRBJ2-7; TRBD1 agrees at 7 bases. The CDR3 extends over 18 amino acids. V dropped 2 bases and J dropped 3; count of bases not matched to a gene: 16. Germline V lookup: CDR1 SGHTA, CDR2 FQGNSA. In DNA, the CDR3 is TGTGCCAGCAGCTTATCGCTAAGGGGGCCAAAGTTATACTACGAGCAGTACTTC. This encodes CASSLSLRGPKLYYEQYF.

The J gene is TRBJ2-5, the V gene TRBV7-8, with 8 bases that match TRBD2. Germline loops: CDR1 SGHVS, CDR2 FQNEAQ. The V and J ends lost 0 bases and 3 bases, in that order; junction bases with no gene match: 0. This CDR3 region has 14 residues. This CDR3 reads CASSLASGEETQYF. The DNA of the CDR3 is TGTGCCAGCAGCTTAGCTAGCGGGGAAGAGACCCAGTACTTC.

CDR3 sequence: CAWRRYRGSYEQYF. CDR3 bases: TGTGCCTGGAGGAGATACAGGGGTTCCTACGAGCAGTACTTC. The rearrangement joins TRBV30 to TRBJ2-7; 7 bases are a match to TRBD1. This CDR3 is built from 14 residues. In germline, CDR1 is GTSNPN, CDR2 SVGIG (reference sequence). J lost 1 base, V lost 3 bases, and 6 bases had no gene match. Using reference TRBV30 and TRBJ2-7 for the parts outside the CDR3, the full variable domain is SQTIHQWPATLVQPVGSPLSLECTVEGTSNPNLYWYRQAAGRGLQLLFYSVGIGQISSEVPQNLSASRPQDRQFILSSKKLLLSDSGFYLCAWRRYRGSYEQYFGPGTRLTVT.

The rearrangement uses TRBV19 and TRBJ2-5; 11 nucleotides match TRBD2. CDR3 size: 18 residues. V lost 5 bases, J lost 4 bases, and 15 bases stayed unmatched. CDR1 LNHDA and CDR2 SQIVND come from the germline V gene (reference sequence). CDR3 DNA sequence: TGTGCCAGTAGTCCCGAATTTAGCGGGAGGGCCGGGGCAGAGACCCAGTACTTC. Its translation is CASSPEFSGRAGAETQYF.

The rearrangement joins TRBV28 to TRBJ2-5; D gene ambiguous. Trimming took off 3 bases at V and 7 bases at J, with 15 bases between the two ends. In germline, CDR1 is MDHEN, CDR2 SYDVKM. The CDR3 consists of 14 residues. DNA for the CDR3: TGTGCCAGCAGTTTTTCCCGACTCGTTGGGACCCAGTACTTC. Amino acid sequence: CASSFSRLVGTQYF.

V and J are TRBV9 and TRBJ1-2, with a tentative D call TRBD1 (5 bases). Per the germline V gene, CDR1 is SGDLS and CDR2 is YYNGEE. V shed 5 bases and J shed 3 bases, with 17 bases lying between them. The CDR3 extends over 15 amino acids. The DNA of the CDR3 is TGTGCCAGCAGGGCTAACCCAAGGGGAGACTATGGCTACACCTTC. Translated: CASRANPRGDYGYTF.

The J gene is TRBJ2-7, the V gene TRBV5-4; 8 bases agree with TRBD2. CDR3 size: 16 residues. Germline CDR1 reads SGHNT; CDR2 reads YYREEE (reference sequence). The J segment lost 3 bases and the V segment lost 4 bases, leaving 12 bases of the junction unmatched. CDR3 bases: TGTGCCAGCAGCCTCCCTCCGGGGGGGCAAGTCTACGAGCAGTACTTC. This translates into CASSLPPGGQVYEQYF.

The chain combines TRBV18 with TRBJ1-2, with TRBD1 identical over 8 bases. V gave up 1 base and J gave up 6 bases; unmatched junction bases: 7. The CDR3 loop spans 15 amino acids. CDR1 is KGHSH, CDR2 LQKENI, per germline. CDR3 loop: CASSPRQGAADGYTF. CDR3 nucleotides: TGTGCCAGCTCACCACGGCAGGGGGCAGCGGATGGCTACACCTTC.

The rearrangement uses TRBV4-3 and TRBJ2-3; the match to TRBD1 covers 7 bases. The CDR3 is 15 amino acids. Germline trimming cut 2 bases from V and 10 bases from J; bases unmatched to any gene: 12. Germline V CDR1 and CDR2: LGHNA, YSLEER. CDR3 region: CASSQRTGSNVAQYF. CDR3 nucleotides: TGCGCCAGCAGCCAAAGGACAGGATCCAATGTGGCGCAGTATTTT.

The rearrangement links TRBV5-5 to TRBJ2-7; TRBD1 is a possible D gene (8 bases). With 4 bases removed from V and 6 bases from J, the gap between germline ends came to 17 bases. The CDR3 extends over 14 amino acids. CDR1 is SGHKS and CDR2 is YYEKEE in the germline V gene (reference sequence). The CDR3 region has the DNA TGTGCCAGCAGCGCGGGGGACAGGCTAGGCGAGCAGTACTTC. Translated, it gives CASSAGDRLGEQYF.

A single count supports this clone. As DNA, the CDR3 is TGTGCCAGCAGCTTAGGAACCTTTATCGGAGAAAAACTGTTTTTT. Protein product: CASSLGTFIGEKLFF. This chain joins TRBV11-3 and TRBJ1-4, with D uncertain. Between the trimmed V and J ends, which lost 1 base and 8 bases, there was a span of 14 bases. Germline-derived CDR1 and CDR2 are SGHNT and YENEEA. CDR3 length equals 15 residues.

This clone appeared a single time. V is TRBV10-3 and J is TRBJ2-5, with D tentatively TRBD1 (5 bases). V was trimmed by 4 bases and J by 2 bases, leaving 11 bases between them. The CDR3 covers 14 residues. CDR1 ENHRY and CDR2 SYGVKD come from the germline V gene. CDR3 sequence reads: CAISVQGAQETQYF. CDR3 DNA sequence: TGTGCCATCAGTGTCCAAGGGGCTCAAGAGACCCAGTACTTC.

The rearrangement uses TRBV3-1 (or the pseudogene TRBV3-2) and TRBJ1-4; D is perhaps TRBD1 (5 bases). V dropped 5 bases and J dropped 8 bases, with 12 bases sitting between them. CDR3 length: 13 amino acids. Germline V gene data show CDR1 as LGHDT and CDR2 as YNNKEL (reference sequence). In DNA, the CDR3 is TGTGCCAGCAGCTCCCGACAGTCGGAAAAACTGTTTTTT. This codes for CASSSRQSEKLFF.

The J gene is TRBJ2-1, the V gene TRBV7-8; possibly TRBD1 or TRBD2 for D (5 bases each). The CDR3 contains 13 residues. Between the trimmed V and J ends, which lost 4 bases and 7 bases, there was a span of 11 bases. CDR1 and CDR2 from the germline V gene are SGHVS and FQNEAQ. In DNA, the CDR3 is TGTGCCAGCAGCTCGGGACCGTTTAATGAGCAGTTCTTC. Encoded protein: CASSSGPFNEQFF.